The source of this T cell receptor beta chain is a study of human T cells and chemical hapten exposure. Overall study: DPC at 2% was the sensitizing agent, placed on approximately 2 cm by approximately 2 cm of upper inner arm skin. Variation in per-sample TCR yields came mainly from small pooled library volume differences. Study observations and caveats: Given that the donors had alopecia, their immune response may differ from that seen in healthy people.

TCRdb ran MiXCR on the RACE reads and lists one entry per CDR3 protein. The sample lists 300,000 to 400,000 distinct CDR3 sequences, around 7% seen once, with 7% to 10% in the top ten. Time point noted: patch test 1, 2 weeks after DPC sensitization. Treatment defined: therapeutic diphenylcyclopropenone sensitization with weekly scalp DPC. V trimming: 0 bases; J trimming: 6 bases; junction bases outside the gene matches: 8. CDR1 is SGHRS, CDR2 YFSETQ, per germline. The CDR3 is 15 residues long. This clonotype was picked up a small number of times. What it binds is unknown. The source was whole blood, collected in connection with sensitization to the hapten diphenylcyclopropenone (DPC). J is TRBJ1-1 and V is TRBV5-1; 7 nucleotides line up with TRBD1. This TCR derives from a woman aged 18-35 years with alopecia areata. Some clones in this sample may be carry-over from other donors' samples. The CDR3 reads CASSLGPDRSSEAFF. The CDR3 bases are TGCGCCAGCAGCTTGGGTCCGGACAGGAGCTCTGAAGCTTTCTTT.